The clone carrying this TCR beta chain was seen only a few times. Unrecorded immune exposures were likely, despite nominal health at sampling. This specimen belongs to a study of cytomegalovirus exposure and HLA in healthy donors. Study-level information: Unique TCRs numbering about 85 million, obtained from HLA-typed donors, made up an early data release.

In the PCR, 60 Vbeta and 13 Jbeta primers were used. Libraries were prepared by immunoSEQ multiplex PCR; TCRdb keeps only in-frame clonotypes and omits some of them. The table has around 160,000 clones, roughly 80% seen once. The J segment lost 2 bases and the V segment lost 5 bases, leaving 5 bases of the junction unmatched. This CDR3 is built from 15 residues. Germline V gene data show CDR1 as MNHEY and CDR2 as SMNVEV (reference sequence). V gene TRBV27 combines with J gene TRBJ2-7; 11 bases agree with TRBD2. This sequence was found in a man aged 40-49 years in good health and CMV-seropositive. Sequencing was done on a sample of PBMCs. As DNA, the CDR3 is TGTGCCAGCAGTCCCGGGACTAGCGGAGCCTACGAGCAGTACTTC. This codes for CASSPGTSGAYEQYF.